The entry below gives a single T cell receptor beta chain sequence along with its context. With 60 Vbeta and 13 Jbeta primers, the PCR was carried out. Profiled with immunoSEQ multiplex PCR; TCRdb holds only in-frame clones, not every one. The table shows some 99,000 clones, with under 85% occurring only once. The CDR3 has 17 residues. Germline loops: CDR1 SNHLY, CDR2 FYNNEI. Trimming took 7 bases from V and 7 from J, leaving 26 bases between them. This entry is derived from a study of cytomegalovirus exposure and HLA in healthy donors. The sequence was collected from a man between 35 and 55 years old in good health and CMV-seronegative. The V gene is TRBV2, the J gene TRBJ2-1; tentatively, D is TRBD2 (7 bases). Material: PBMCs. The CDR3 spells CASIPPRAGDMRNEQFF. CDR3 nucleotides: TGTGCCAGCATCCCCCCCCGGGCGGGGGACATGAGGAATGAGCAGTTCTTC.